The T cell receptor (beta chain) described here comes from a study of cytomegalovirus exposure and HLA in healthy donors. Study results and caveats: Across all donors, roughly uniform sequencing depth was an assumption of the presence/absence analyses. The authors reported that TCR beta sequences could predict HLA-A and HLA-B alleles. These predictions were accurate for most subjects in the first cohort. Sequencing had likely introduced a cluster of highly shared sequence variants as an artifact.

The germline CDR1 and CDR2 sequences are LNHDA and SQIVND (reference sequence). The CDR3 extends over 13 amino acids. The V segment lost 5 bases and the J segment 3 bases; nucleotides outside the gene matches: 1. It was healthy bone marrow donors who served as donors. With regard to this clone: Its antigen remains unknown.

Both 60 Vbeta primers and 13 Jbeta primers went into the PCR. TCRdb keeps only in-frame clones here, not all; method: immunoSEQ multiplex PCR. The sample includes 150,000 or so clones, around 82% seen only once; the top ten take about 7.1%. V usage is TRBV19 and J usage is TRBJ2-7; 10 bases match TRBD2. Sample: PBMCs. This receptor was identified in a woman aged 50 to 60 in good health and CMV-seropositive. DNA for the CDR3: TGTGCCAGTAGTCCTAGCGGGGGCTACGAGCAGTACTTC. Translating it yields CASSPSGGYEQYF.